The clone carrying this T cell receptor beta chain was counted at least ten times. Its antigen is still unknown. TCRdb reanalysed the 5' RACE reads using MiXCR and keeps one entry per CDR3 protein. The data hold around 120,000 distinct CDR3 sequences, with around 9.7% observed a single time. The data originate from a study of CD8 T cells in ankylosing spondylitis. The germline gives CDR1 SGHRS, CDR2 YFSETQ. Germline trimming cut 5 bases from V and 5 bases from J; bases unmatched to any gene: 1. The CDR3 is made up of 13 amino acids. Study-level points and caveats: The clones that were linked to disease were reported to be significantly enriched in matched synovial fluid samples from ankylosing spondylitis patients. Ankylosing spondylitis blood seemed to carry a telltale TCR beta motif made of about 8 highly homologous variants.

This receptor was identified in a male donor with ankylosing spondylitis or in good health (not recorded which). Sequencing was carried out using blood, either unsorted or a sorted T cell fraction (not recorded which). The chain carries TRBV5-1 and TRBJ2-2; 9 bases agree with TRBD2. CDR3 region: CASRLAGTGELFF. In DNA, the CDR3 is TGCGCCAGCAGACTAGCGGGTACCGGGGAGCTGTTTTTT.